The present T cell receptor (beta chain) was sequenced within a study of T cell responses to AZD1222 COVID-19 vaccine listed by TCRdb under 2021. Study-level background: Because spike-specific TCR depth and breadth did not differ between the two schedules, AZD1222 recipients who got a second dose at roughly 4 weeks were pooled with those who got a second dose at roughly 12 weeks. Enrollment into the trials was organized by age into subgroups of 18-55, 56-69 and 70-plus years, and those subgroups contained roughly 150, 30 and 60 TCR-sequenced participants, respectively. TCR sequencing was performed for some 250 trial participants, of whom about 200 were given two doses of AZD1222 and approximately 25 were given two doses of MenACWY control vaccine. Overall study results and their limits: Nearly half of unique spike-specific TCRs reportedly recognized epitopes outside regions mutated in the B.1.351 and B.1.1.7 variants. Most participants were white British and females outnumbered males, and the authors suggested that clonal diversity may have been underestimated. Because no day 14 peak-response samples were available, repertoires were characterized only after the peak T cell response. Conclusions about previously exposed vaccinees were limited because only six AZD1222 recipients were SARS-CoV-2 seropositive at baseline. CD4 TCRs associated with the vaccine covered the entire spike protein, and the dominant responses were in regions 160-218 and 743-854. After two AZD1222 doses, spike-specific TCR breadth and depth were significantly higher than at day 0 and than in MenACWY recipients. The 56-69-year group was small, and its depth increase did not reach significance, likely because of low power.

Taken with the paper, the label for time point translates to: baseline before first vaccination. Vaccinee samples were obtained from the UK trials COV001 and COV002, which included a single-blind randomized controlled phase 2/3 trial of AZD1222 (ChAdOx1 nCoV-19) in healthy adults. For TCRbeta chain sequencing, PBMC samples from trial participants were taken at day 0 and at day 28 after the second dose. V drops 4 bases and J drops 4 bases, leaving 12 bases in between. The CDR3, from cysteine to phenylalanine, totals 14 residues. This entry keeps only the CDR3 DNA: 42 bases, framed from base 1. Per the germline V gene, SGHRS is the CDR1 and YFSETQ is the CDR2. Comment on this clone: It has no known antigen specificity. Base-call qualities are not available, and no considerably larger clone is one nucleotide away.

The CDR3 regions of human TCRbeta chains were analyzed by immunosequencing. On the authors' methods: TCRs in the repertoires were matched against a reference library of SARS-CoV-2-specific TCRs that had been generated with the MIRA antigen-specificity platform. Breadth was defined as the fraction of unique TCRs that were SARS-CoV-2-associated, and depth was defined as the fraction of total T cells that were SARS-CoV-2-associated. Using the MIRA data, each spike-specific TCR was mapped to the spike region that the TCR reacts to and placed in a CD4 or CD8 class. Log10-transformed breadth and depth values were compared by one-way ANOVA with Sidak's multiple comparisons tests. Drawn from immuneACCESS, this table holds only the in-frame rearrangements with V and J called that TCRdb kept. Clones are partly lost; checked studies trace under half to an unresolved V gene and leave the rest unexplained. V, J and clone size were drawn from that table, and D and trimming were deduced from the DNA. This sample is represented by approximately 120,000 clones; 88% of them were singletons. The top ten hold under 4.5% of the sample.

The chain was built from TRBV5-1 and TRBJ2-1, and perhaps TRBD1 as D gene, on 6 matching bases. Specimen: peripheral blood, collected on day 0 of AZD1222 vaccination. The clonotype comes from an adult in good health. For the CDR3, the sequence is CASSPGTLYNEQFF. In nucleotides, the sequence is TGCGCCAGCAGCCCCGGGACACTGTACAATGAGCAGTTCTTC.